One sample yielded the 29 T cell receptor beta chains listed below, sequenced in a study of blood T cell repertoires in COVID-19. Using immunoSEQ multiplex PCR, the repertoire was profiled, and TCRdb retains in-frame clones only, with some absent. The data show 250,000 to 300,000 clones, roughly 91% seen once. Sequenced material: peripheral blood. The receptors originated from a woman under 40 with COVID-19, enrolled during active disease.

The chain recombines TRBV29-1 with TRBJ2-1, with a weak D call TRBD1 (7 bases). With 6 bases removed from V and 2 bases from J, the gap between germline ends came to 14 bases. Germline values: CDR1 SQVTM, CDR2 ANQGSEA. This CDR3 has 14 residues. As DNA, the CDR3 is TGCAGCGTGAGGGGGGACAGTCCCTACAATGAGCAGTTCTTC. This encodes CSVRGDSPYNEQFF.

The chain combines TRBV6-6 with TRBJ2-7; perhaps TRBD1 as D (6 bases). The germline gives CDR1 MNHNY, CDR2 SVGAGI (reference sequence). CDR3 length equals 15 residues. Trimming stripped 0 bases from V and 3 bases from J, with 12 bases between. The CDR3 nucleotides read TGTGCCAGCAGTTACTCCGGGACACTCGGCTACGAGCAGTACTTC. Amino acids: CASSYSGTLGYEQYF.

J is TRBJ2-1 and V is TRBV27; the D gene is possibly TRBD2 (6 bases). Germline CDR1 and CDR2: MNHEY and SMNVEV (reference sequence). The germline V and J ends were trimmed by 7 bases and 5 bases, with 18 bases remaining between them. The CDR3 has 15 residues. CDR3 sequence (DNA): TGTGCCAGCACCTATCTGGAGGGCAGGGACAATGAGCAGTTCTTC. Translating it yields CASTYLEGRDNEQFF.

The J gene is TRBJ2-7, the V gene TRBV9; tentatively, D is TRBD1 (6 bases). V was trimmed by 2 bases and J by 2 bases, leaving 8 bases between them. Germline CDR1 reads SGDLS; CDR2 reads YYNGEE. The length of the CDR3 is 13 residues. This CDR3 is CASSVSGAYEQYF. The CDR3 DNA is TGTGCCAGCAGCGTCTCAGGGGCCTACGAGCAGTACTTC.

The chain uses TRBV2 and TRBJ2-5; TRBD2 agrees at 10 bases. CDR3 size: 15 residues. Germline V gene lookup returns CDR1 SNHLY and CDR2 FYNNEI. The V segment lost 6 bases and the J segment 4 bases; nucleotides outside the gene matches: 8. CDR3 amino acids: CASRGAGGSPETQYF. The CDR3 DNA reads as TGTGCCAGCAGGGGAGCGGGGGGGTCGCCAGAGACCCAGTACTTC.

The CDR3 protein is CASSYTGGSNEQYF. The CDR3 DNA reads as TGTGCCAGCAGTTATACAGGGGGTAGCAACGAGCAGTACTTC. V usage is TRBV6-5 and J usage is TRBJ2-7, with 8 bases aligning to TRBD1. With 3 bases clipped from V and 5 bases from J, the junction kept 6 bases outside the gene matches. The CDR3 has 14 amino acids. The V gene's germline CDR1 is MNHEY and CDR2 SVGAGI.

The chain links TRBV2 to TRBJ2-3, with 7 positions matching TRBD2. Germline values: CDR1 SNHLY, CDR2 FYNNEI. The V and J ends lost 6 bases and 0 bases, in that order; junction bases with no gene match: 6. This CDR3 is 15 amino acids long. The DNA for the CDR3 is TGTGCCAGCAGACGGGGGGAGACTAGCACAGATACGCAGTATTTT. As protein: CASRRGETSTDTQYF.

This clone has just a few counts. This chain links TRBV5-4 with TRBJ2-3; 10 nucleotides agree with TRBD2. CDR1 is SGHNT and CDR2 is YYREEE in the germline V gene (reference sequence). This CDR3 region has 16 residues. Unmatched junction bases numbered 13, after V lost 7 bases and J lost 5 bases. CDR3 sequence reads: CASVKAGGTAGDTQYF. The CDR3 nucleotides are TGTGCCAGCGTGAAAGCGGGGGGGACCGCCGGAGATACGCAGTATTTT.

This chain joins TRBV5-5 and TRBJ1-6; D possibly corresponds to TRBD1 (6 bases). The V gene lost 3 bases and the J gene lost 8 bases, with 15 bases spanning the gap. This CDR3 has 15 residues. CDR1 and CDR2 from the germline V gene are SGHKS and YYEKEE (reference sequence). The CDR3 sequence: CASSSDRFGDSPLHF. CDR3 in DNA: TGTGCCAGCAGCTCCGACAGGTTTGGGGATTCACCCCTCCACTTT.

V is TRBV19 and J is TRBJ1-6, with 8 nucleotides matching TRBD1. This CDR3 has 16 residues. Per germline, CDR1 LNHDA and CDR2 SQIVND (reference sequence). J lost 2 bases, V lost 6 bases, and 6 bases had no gene match. CDR3 sequence (DNA): TGTGCCAGTAGCTTTCGGACAGGGCCCTATAATTCACCCCTCCACTTT. This translates into CASSFRTGPYNSPLHF.

V gene TRBV9 combines with J gene TRBJ2-7; D gene ambiguous. The CDR3 runs to 14 residues. Germline V gene lookup returns CDR1 SGDLS and CDR2 YYNGEE. Trimming removed 4 bases from V and 2 bases from J, with 13 bases in between. CDR3 nucleotides: TGTGCCAGCAGCCCACGTGTGGGCCCCTACGAGCAGTACTTC. Translation gives CASSPRVGPYEQYF.

The chain combines TRBV6-6 with TRBJ1-5; 10 bases map to TRBD1. CDR1 is MNHNY and CDR2 is SVGAGI in the germline V gene (reference sequence). The V segment lost 6 bases and the J segment 0 bases; nucleotides outside the gene matches: 2. This CDR3 comprises 15 residues. CDR3 protein: CASSRQGASNQPQHF. CDR3 nucleotides: TGTGCCAGCAGCAGACAGGGGGCTAGCAATCAGCCCCAGCATTTT.

V usage is TRBV28 and J usage is TRBJ1-1; TRBD1 is a possible D gene (5 bases). This CDR3 comprises 13 residues. Per germline, CDR1 MDHEN and CDR2 SYDVKM. With 5 bases removed from V and 4 bases from J, the gap between germline ends came to 11 bases. The DNA for the CDR3 is TGTGCCAGCAGTCCCCGGGGGTTCACTGAAGCTTTCTTT. Amino acid sequence: CASSPRGFTEAFF.

This clone came up a few times. V and J are TRBV5-1 and TRBJ2-3, with 8 bases lining up with TRBD2. Germline V gene lookup returns CDR1 SGHRS and CDR2 YFSETQ. V dropped 2 bases and J dropped 7; count of bases not matched to a gene: 9. The CDR3 is made up of 15 amino acids. CDR3 sequence (DNA): TGCGCCAGCAGCTTTGGCGGGGGGAGGGTAAATACGCAGTATTTT. Amino acid sequence: CASSFGGGRVNTQYF.

Here the CDR3 DNA reads TGTGCCAGTAGCCTTCAGGGTTTCTACGAGCAGTACTTC. It translates to CASSLQGFYEQYF. This chain joins TRBV19 and TRBJ2-7, with a possible D match to TRBD1 (5 bases). V lost 6 bases and J lost 3, with 12 bases in between. Per germline, CDR1 LNHDA and CDR2 SQIVND (reference sequence). There are 13 residues in the CDR3.

The CDR3 DNA reads as TGTGCCAGCAGCCGAGGGACATACTCTGGAAACACCATATATTTT. Encoded protein: CASSRGTYSGNTIYF. This chain connects TRBV7-8 to TRBJ1-3; possible D gene TRBD1, 6 bases. This CDR3 has 15 residues. Per the germline V gene, CDR1 is SGHVS and CDR2 is FQNEAQ. V lost 5 bases to trimming and J lost 0 bases, with 11 bases between them.

V gene TRBV29-1 combines with J gene TRBJ2-7; D possibly corresponds to TRBD1 (6 bases). With 6 bases removed from V and 2 bases from J, the gap between germline ends came to 14 bases. CDR3 length: 13 residues. Germline CDR1 is SQVTM and CDR2 is ANQGSEA. The CDR3 region is CSVGTSETYEQYF. Here the CDR3 DNA reads TGCAGCGTCGGGACAAGTGAAACCTACGAGCAGTACTTC.

The rearrangement joins TRBV27 to TRBJ1-2; 7 positions agree with TRBD1. The length of the CDR3 is 16 residues. CDR1 and CDR2 from the germline V gene are MNHEY and SMNVEV (reference sequence). The trim removed 3 bases at V and 4 bases at J, leaving 11 bases unmatched. The DNA for the CDR3 is TGTGCCAGCAGTTTCAGTGTAGGGACAGTAGTCTATGGCTACACCTTC. Translated, it gives CASSFSVGTVVYGYTF.

Many counts were recorded for this clone. The chain carries TRBV3-1 (or the pseudogene TRBV3-2) and TRBJ2-2, with 7 bases that match TRBD2. CDR1 LGHDT and CDR2 YNNKEL come from the germline V gene (reference sequence). CDR3 length equals 20 residues. The J segment lost 0 bases and the V segment lost 3 bases, leaving 16 bases of the junction unmatched. The CDR3 protein is CASSQWGLSGARANTGELFF. The CDR3 DNA sequence: TGTGCCAGCAGCCAGTGGGGTTTGAGCGGGGCCCGCGCGAACACCGGGGAGCTGTTTTTT.

V usage is TRBV19 and J usage is TRBJ1-5; D remains unclear. This CDR3 is 15 amino acids long. The V end was cut by 1 base, the J end by 0 bases, with 7 bases between. CDR1 is LNHDA and CDR2 is SQIVND in the germline V gene (reference sequence). Here the CDR3 reads CASSIGSYSNQPQHF. Here the CDR3 DNA reads TGTGCCAGTAGTATAGGTAGTTATAGCAATCAGCCCCAGCATTTT.

J is TRBJ2-7 and V is TRBV9; 8 nucleotides line up with TRBD1. From germline, CDR1 is SGDLS and CDR2 YYNGEE. Unmatched junction bases numbered 5, after V lost 3 bases and J lost 0 bases. This CDR3 spans 15 amino acids. CDR3 bases: TGTGCCAGCAGCGCCACGGGACAGGACTCCTACGAGCAGTACTTC. Translated: CASSATGQDSYEQYF.

The V call is TRBV10-1, the J call TRBJ2-3, with a weak D call TRBD2 (6 bases). The germline gives CDR1 WNHNN, CDR2 SYGVQD (reference sequence). The CDR3 runs to 13 residues. Trimming shortened V by 8 bases and J by 0 bases, and 9 bases separated the two germline ends. The CDR3 nucleotides read TGCGCCAGCGGCGGGGACAGCACAGATACGCAGTATTTT. Its protein is CASGGDSTDTQYF.

This chain uses TRBV7-9 with TRBJ1-2; D is possibly TRBD1 (5 bases). The CDR3 is 13 amino acids. The V and J ends lost 5 bases and 7 bases respectively, with 14 bases between them. Germline CDR1 and CDR2: SEHNR and FQNEAQ (reference sequence). CDR3 in amino acids: CASSHGRGGGYTF. Written as DNA, the CDR3 is TGTGCCAGCAGCCACGGGAGGGGAGGTGGCTACACCTTC.

The rearrangement joins TRBV5-5 to TRBJ2-3, with D perhaps TRBD2 (8 bases). The CDR3 has 17 residues. Germline-derived CDR1 and CDR2 are SGHKS and YYEKEE (reference sequence). V was pared by 3 bases and J by 3 bases, with 20 bases between. The CDR3 DNA reads TGTGCCAGCAGCTCTACCCCGGGAGGGGGCCGGACAGATACGCAGTATTTT. It encodes CASSSTPGGGRTDTQYF.

The chain has TRBV27 and TRBJ2-3; D call uncertain. V lost 6 bases and J 1 base, leaving 14 bases between the germline ends. The V gene's germline CDR1 is MNHEY and CDR2 SMNVEV (reference sequence). CDR3 length: 15 residues. The CDR3 reads CASSPNPQGTDTQYF. CDR3 in DNA: TGTGCCAGCAGCCCCAACCCCCAGGGCACAGATACGCAGTATTTT.

The sample holds one count of this clone. The V gene is TRBV19, the J gene TRBJ1-6; TRBD1 is a possible D gene (5 bases). This CDR3 contains 16 residues. Germline CDR1 LNHDA, CDR2 SQIVND (reference sequence). V was trimmed by 2 bases and J by 2 bases, leaving 10 bases between them. In DNA form, the CDR3 reads TGTGCCAGTAGTATACAGGGTGGCACCTATAATTCACCCCTCCACTTT. Translation: CASSIQGGTYNSPLHF. Variable domain in full (rest from reference TRBV19 and TRBJ1-6): DGGITQSPKYLFRKEGQNVTLSCEQNLNHDAMYWYRQDPGQGLRLIYYSQIVNDFQKGDIAEGYSVSREKKESFPLTVTSAQKNPTAFYLCASSIQGGTYNSPLHFGNGTRLTVT.

The chain couples TRBV19 to TRBJ1-6; TRBD1 is a possible D gene (6 bases). Germline V CDR1 and CDR2: LNHDA, SQIVND (reference sequence). This CDR3 contains 13 residues. Trimming removed 5 bases at V and 9 bases at J, with 11 bases between. The CDR3: CASSLRDISPLHF. The CDR3 DNA reads as TGTGCCAGTAGTTTACGGGACATTTCACCCCTCCACTTT.

This clone came up a few times. The chain carries TRBV7-9 and TRBJ1-5; no firm D call. The CDR3 runs 13 residues. Germline assignment: CDR1 SEHNR and CDR2 FQNEAQ (reference sequence). Trimming stripped 6 bases from V and 0 bases from J, with 6 bases between. The DNA for the CDR3 is TGTGCCAGCAGTCGGTATAGCAATCAGCCCCAGCATTTT. Residues: CASSRYSNQPQHF.

The chain combines TRBV6-1 with TRBJ1-2; TRBD1 aligns across 12 bases. This CDR3 has 16 amino acids. The V gene's germline CDR1 is MNHNS and CDR2 SASEGT. J was trimmed by 2 bases and V by 3 bases; bases with no gene match: 4. The CDR3 DNA is TGTGCCAGCAGTGAGGGGACAGGGGGCGTAAACTATGGCTACACCTTC. It yields the protein CASSEGTGGVNYGYTF.